This T cell receptor (beta chain) was found in a study of T cells in Graves' hyperthyroidism and ophthalmopathy. General study results and limits: Blood also carried most thyroid clonotypes expanded above 0.001. Stable hyperthyroidism and ophthalmopathy were separated using 13 V-J signatures.

The CDR3 is made up of 15 amino acids. V lost 4 bases and J 3 bases, leaving 13 bases between the germline ends. Based on clinical symptoms, serum thyroxine and TRAb, thyroid ultrasound and orbital computed tomography, diagnoses were reached. TCR beta CDR3 sequences were amplified from RNA transcripts. HTBI primers were used for first-round RT-PCR of the TCR CDR3. From the multiplex PCR reads, TCRdb called clonotypes with MiXCR, one entry per CDR3 protein. This sample has about 500,000 distinct CDR3 sequences, with over 15% found just once. There are many counts of this clonotype. What it recognizes is unknown.

This chain connects TRBV12-3 or TRBV12-4 to TRBJ1-5; D possibly corresponds to TRBD1 (6 bases). Material: blood. The source of this sequence is a woman younger than 30 with Graves' hyperthyroidism. CDR3: CASSSQTGPNQPQHF. CDR3 nucleotides: TGTGCCAGCAGTTCCCAGACAGGCCCCAATCAGCCCCAGCATTTT.